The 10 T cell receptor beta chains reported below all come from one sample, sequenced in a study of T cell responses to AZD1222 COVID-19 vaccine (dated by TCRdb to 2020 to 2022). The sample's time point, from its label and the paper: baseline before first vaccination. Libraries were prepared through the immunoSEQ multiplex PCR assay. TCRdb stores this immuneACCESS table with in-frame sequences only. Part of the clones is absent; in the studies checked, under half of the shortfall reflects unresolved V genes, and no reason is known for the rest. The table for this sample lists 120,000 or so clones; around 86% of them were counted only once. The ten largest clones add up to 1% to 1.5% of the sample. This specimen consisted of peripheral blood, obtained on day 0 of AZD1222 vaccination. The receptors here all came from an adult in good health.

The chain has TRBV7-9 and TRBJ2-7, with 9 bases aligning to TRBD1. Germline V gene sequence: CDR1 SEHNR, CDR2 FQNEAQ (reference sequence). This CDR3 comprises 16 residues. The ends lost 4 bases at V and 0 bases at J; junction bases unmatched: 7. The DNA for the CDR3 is TGTGCCAGCAGCTGGAGGACAGGGGAAAGCTCCTACGAGCAGTACTTC. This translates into CASSWRTGESSYEQYF.

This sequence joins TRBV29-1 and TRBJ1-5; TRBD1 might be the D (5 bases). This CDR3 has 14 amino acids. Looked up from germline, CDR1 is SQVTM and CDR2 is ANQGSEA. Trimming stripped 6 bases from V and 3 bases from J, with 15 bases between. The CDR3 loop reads CSVSGTDPNQPQHF. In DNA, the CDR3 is TGCAGCGTATCCGGGACGGACCCCAATCAGCCCCAGCATTTT.

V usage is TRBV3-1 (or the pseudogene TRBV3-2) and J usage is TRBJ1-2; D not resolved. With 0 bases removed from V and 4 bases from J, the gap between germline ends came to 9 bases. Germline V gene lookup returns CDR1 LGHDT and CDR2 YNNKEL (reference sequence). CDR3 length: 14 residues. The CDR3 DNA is TGTGCCAGCAGCCAAGACCCAGGTTCCTATGGCTACACCTTC. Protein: CASSQDPGSYGYTF.

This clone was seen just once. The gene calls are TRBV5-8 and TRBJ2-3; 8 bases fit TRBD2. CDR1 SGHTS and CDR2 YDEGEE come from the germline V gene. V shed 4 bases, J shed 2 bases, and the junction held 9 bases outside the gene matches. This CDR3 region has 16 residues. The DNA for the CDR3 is TGTGCCAGCAGCAAAGGGCGGGGGGACCCCACAGATACGCAGTATTTT. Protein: CASSKGRGDPTDTQYF.

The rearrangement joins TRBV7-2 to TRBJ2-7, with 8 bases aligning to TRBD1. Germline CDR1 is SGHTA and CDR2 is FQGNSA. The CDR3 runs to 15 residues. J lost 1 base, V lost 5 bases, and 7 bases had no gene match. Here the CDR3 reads CASSHAGQGSYEQYF. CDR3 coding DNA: TGTGCCAGCAGCCATGCAGGACAGGGTTCCTACGAGCAGTACTTC.

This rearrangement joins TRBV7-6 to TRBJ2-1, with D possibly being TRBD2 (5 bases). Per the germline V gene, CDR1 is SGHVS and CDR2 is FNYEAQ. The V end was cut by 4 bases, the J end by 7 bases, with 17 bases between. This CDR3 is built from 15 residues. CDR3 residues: CASSSLGSTLNEQFF. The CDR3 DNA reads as TGTGCCAGCAGCTCACTAGGCAGTACTTTGAATGAGCAGTTCTTC.

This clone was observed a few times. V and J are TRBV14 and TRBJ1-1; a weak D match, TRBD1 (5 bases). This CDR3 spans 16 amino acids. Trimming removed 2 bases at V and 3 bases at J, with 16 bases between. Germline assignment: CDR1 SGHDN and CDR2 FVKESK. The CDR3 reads CASSQTPGFGYTEAFF. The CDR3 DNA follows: TGTGCCAGCAGCCAAACCCCAGGGTTTGGTTACACTGAAGCTTTCTTT. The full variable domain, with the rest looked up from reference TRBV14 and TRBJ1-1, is EAGVTQFPSHSVIEKGQTVTLRCDPISGHDNLYWYRRVMGKEIKFLLHFVKESKQDESGMPNNRFLAERTGGTYSTLKVQPAELEDSGVYFCASSQTPGFGYTEAFFGQGTRLTVV.

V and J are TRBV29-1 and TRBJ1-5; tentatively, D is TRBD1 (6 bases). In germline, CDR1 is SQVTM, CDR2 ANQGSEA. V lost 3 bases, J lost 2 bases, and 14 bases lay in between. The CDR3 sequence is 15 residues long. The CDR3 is CSVDLGGGGNQPQHF. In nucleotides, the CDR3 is TGCAGCGTTGATCTAGGGGGAGGGGGCAATCAGCCCCAGCATTTT.

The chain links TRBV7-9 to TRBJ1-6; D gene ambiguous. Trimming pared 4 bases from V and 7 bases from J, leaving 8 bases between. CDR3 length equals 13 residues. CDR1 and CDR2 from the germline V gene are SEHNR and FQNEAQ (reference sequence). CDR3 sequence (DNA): TGTGCCAGCAGCTCGAGAAAAAATTCACCCCTCCACTTT. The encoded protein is CASSSRKNSPLHF.

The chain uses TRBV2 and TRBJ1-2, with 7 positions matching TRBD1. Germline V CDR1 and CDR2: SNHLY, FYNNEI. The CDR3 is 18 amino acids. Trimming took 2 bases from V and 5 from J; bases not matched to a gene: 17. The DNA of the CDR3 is TGTGCCAGCAGTGAAAGGGGGCGAGGGGGACAACTAAGATATGGCTACACCTTC. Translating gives CASSERGRGGQLRYGYTF.